This T cell receptor (beta chain) was obtained from a study of blood T cell repertoires in COVID-19. Background on the study: Italy, Spain and the United States were the sources of the convalescent and acute COVID-19 samples.

TCRdb keeps only in-frame clones here, not all; method: immunoSEQ multiplex PCR. Here the sample spans around 93,000 clones, approximately 80% being singletons. Trimming took off 0 bases at V and 5 bases at J, with 11 bases between the two ends. This CDR3 comprises 14 residues. Germline V gives CDR1 SGHRS, CDR2 YFSETQ. Sequencing used peripheral blood. The J gene is TRBJ2-5, the V gene TRBV5-1; perhaps TRBD1 as D (6 bases). This sequence was found in a woman aged 80 or over with acute or convalescent COVID-19. CDR3 bases: TGCGCCAGCAGCTTGGACAGGGTGGGGGAGACCCAGTACTTC. Translating gives CASSLDRVGETQYF. The entire variable domain, with the rest obtained from reference TRBV5-1 and TRBJ2-5, is as follows: KAGVTQTPRYLIKTRGQQVTLSCSPISGHRSVSWYQQTPGQGLQFLFEYFSETQRNKGNFPGRFSGRQFSNSRSEMNVSTLELGDSALYLCASSLDRVGETQYFGPGTRLLVL.